Below, 16 T cell receptor beta chains from the same sample are listed, as sequenced in a study of shared clonotypes between healthy human individuals. Profiling relied on immunoSEQ multiplex PCR, and the TCRdb table lists in-frame clones only, not all of them. This table has some 2 million clones, approximately 94% appearing once. Naive CD8 isolation took CD45RO-negative cells positively selected for CCR7 and excluded terminally differentiated effector memory CD45RA+ cells. The sequencing sample was made of naive CD8+ T cells sorted from blood. The receptor set was obtained from a young man in good health.

Only one count was recorded for this clone. This chain links TRBV30 with TRBJ1-2; D gene uncertain. V was clipped by 2 bases and J by 8 bases, with 12 bases between them. The CDR3 extends over 12 amino acids. CDR1 and CDR2 from the germline V gene are GTSNPN and SVGIG (reference sequence). The CDR3 loop is CAWSSGLEGYTF. CDR3 nucleotide sequence: TGTGCCTGGAGTTCGGGGTTGGAAGGCTACACCTTC.

This clone showed up just once. The rearrangement uses TRBV6-6 and TRBJ1-2; D is perhaps TRBD1 (6 bases). V dropped 0 bases and J dropped 7 bases, with 9 bases sitting between them. This CDR3 has 13 amino acids. The germline CDR1 and CDR2 sequences are MNHNY and SVGAGI (reference sequence). The CDR3 sequence: CASSYSSGAGYTF. The CDR3 region has the DNA TGTGCCAGCAGTTACTCATCAGGGGCTGGCTACACCTTC.

Points on this clone: The identical CDR3 is also encoded by other nucleotide sequences in the sample. The rearrangement links TRBV29-1 to TRBJ1-1; D is unclear. Germline-derived CDR1 and CDR2 are SQVTM and ANQGSEA. The CDR3 is 12 amino acids. Trimming took 2 bases from V and 1 from J, leaving 5 bases between them. The DNA for the CDR3 is TGCAGCGTTGAACAGGAGAACACTGAAGCTTTCTTT. Amino acids: CSVEQENTEAFF.

This chain connects TRBV7-9 to TRBJ2-1, with 8 bases aligning to TRBD2. Germline values: CDR1 SEHNR, CDR2 FQNEAQ (reference sequence). V gave up 6 bases and J gave up 4 bases; unmatched junction bases: 14. The CDR3 has 17 residues. CDR3 residues: CASSPGGEEPFYNEQFF. The DNA for the CDR3 is TGTGCCAGCAGTCCCGGGGGGGAGGAGCCATTTTACAATGAGCAGTTCTTC.

This clone was seen just once. The chain couples TRBV28 to TRBJ2-1; D is uncertain. The CDR3 is 14 residues long. Trimming pared 5 bases from V and 3 bases from J, leaving 11 bases between. Germline assignment: CDR1 MDHEN and CDR2 SYDVKM. The CDR3 sequence: CASSPIDNYNEQFF. The DNA for the CDR3 is TGTGCCAGCAGTCCGATCGACAACTACAATGAGCAGTTCTTC.

The table lists this clone with a few counts. The chain carries TRBV13 and TRBJ1-6, with D unclear. CDR1 is PRHDT and CDR2 is FYEKMQ in the germline V gene (reference sequence). CDR3 length: 14 amino acids. The V and J ends lost 4 bases and 9 bases respectively, with 13 bases between them. In DNA form, the CDR3 reads TGTGCCAGCAGCTCGGACGCGTTGGGTTCACCCCTCCACTTT. This gives the protein CASSSDALGSPLHF.

The V call is TRBV7-9, the J call TRBJ1-1, with D uncertain. The germline V gene encodes CDR1 SEHNR and CDR2 FQNEAQ (reference sequence). The CDR3 loop spans 14 amino acids. The ends were cut back, 5 bases at V and 5 bases at J, with 15 bases in the middle. As DNA, the CDR3 is TGTGCCAGCAGCCCCCCCCAGCGAGGGACTGAAGCTTTCTTT. This gives the protein CASSPPQRGTEAFF.

The chain combines TRBV2 with TRBJ2-7, with D perhaps assigned TRBD1 or TRBD2 (5 bases each). Trimming stripped 8 bases from V and 2 bases from J, with 16 bases between. The CDR3 has 14 amino acids. Germline V gives CDR1 SNHLY, CDR2 FYNNEI. The DNA of the CDR3 is TGTGCCAGCCGAGGGGTTGAGGGCACCTACGAGCAGTACTTC. This sequence encodes CASRGVEGTYEQYF.

J is TRBJ2-1 and V is TRBV29-1, with D tentatively TRBD1 (6 bases). Germline CDR1 SQVTM, CDR2 ANQGSEA. CDR3 size: 14 residues. V was shortened by 5 bases and J by 4 bases, with 15 bases between the two germline ends. CDR3 amino acids: CSVTPPQGYNEQFF. In DNA form, the CDR3 reads TGCAGCGTTACCCCCCCACAGGGATACAATGAGCAGTTCTTC.

This sequence joins TRBV7-9 and TRBJ2-7; 9 bases are a match to TRBD1. V lost 5 bases, J lost 2 bases, and 7 bases stayed unmatched. Germline V CDR1 and CDR2: SEHNR, FQNEAQ (reference sequence). The CDR3 runs to 15 residues. In DNA form, the CDR3 reads TGTGCCAGCAGCCAGGACAGGGGAGGCCCCTACGAGCAGTACTTC. Residues: CASSQDRGGPYEQYF. The full variable domain, with the rest looked up from reference TRBV7-9 and TRBJ2-7, is DTGVSQNPRHKITKRGQNVTFRCDPISEHNRLYWYRQTLGQGPEFLTYFQNEAQLEKSRLLSDRFSAERPKGSFSTLEIQRTEQGDSAMYLCASSQDRGGPYEQYFGPGTRLTVT.

Notes on this clone: Other nucleotide sequences from this sample produce the same CDR3. The V and J genes are TRBV29-1 and TRBJ2-5, with no clear D. The V gene lost 5 bases and the J gene lost 0 bases, with 10 bases spanning the gap. Germline V gene data show CDR1 as SQVTM and CDR2 as ANQGSEA. The CDR3 loop spans 13 amino acids. CDR3 protein: CSVLSGDQETQYF. The CDR3, as DNA: TGCAGCGTTCTTAGTGGAGACCAAGAGACCCAGTACTTC. Complete variable domain (other parts from reference TRBV29-1 and TRBJ2-5): SAVISQKPSRDICQRGTSLTIQCQVDSQVTMMFWYRQQPGQSLTLIATANQGSEATYESGFVIDKFPISRPNLTFSTLTVSNMSPEDSSIYLCSVLSGDQETQYFGPGTRLLVL.

This clone was detected only a few times. Different DNA sequences within this sample yield the same CDR3. The chain recombines TRBV6-5 with TRBJ2-2; no definite D call. The ends were cut back, 6 bases at V and 1 base at J, with 9 bases in the middle. In germline, CDR1 is MNHEY, CDR2 SVGAGI. The CDR3 sequence is 14 residues long. The CDR3 DNA follows: TGTGCCAGCAGCCCGGACGGGAACACCGGGGAGCTGTTTTTT. This encodes CASSPDGNTGELFF.

The V and J genes are TRBV6-6 and TRBJ1-6, with D possibly matching TRBD1 (5 bases). CDR1 MNHNY and CDR2 SVGAGI come from the germline V gene (reference sequence). The CDR3 is 14 residues long. Trimming took 0 bases from V and 8 from J, leaving 8 bases between them. CDR3 DNA: TGTGCCAGCAGTTACTCAGGGGCGCATTCACCCCTCCACTTT. Translating gives CASSYSGAHSPLHF.

The chain uses TRBV25-1 and TRBJ1-1; the match to TRBD1 covers 9 bases. The V gene end was trimmed by 3 bases and the J gene end by 4 bases; junction bases not matched to a gene: 9. In germline, CDR1 is MGHDK, CDR2 SYGVNS. This CDR3 spans 16 amino acids. The CDR3 nucleotides read TGTGCCAGCAGTGACCGGGACAGGGTAGCGTCCACTGAAGCTTTCTTT. Its translation: CASSDRDRVASTEAFF.

Notes on this clone: Other DNA sequences within the sample encode an identical CDR3. This chain uses TRBV27 with TRBJ1-5; D is undetermined. V shed 2 bases and J shed 1 base, with 6 bases lying between them. The CDR3 has 14 residues. The germline V gene encodes CDR1 MNHEY and CDR2 SMNVEV (reference sequence). CDR3 coding DNA: TGTGCCAGCAGTTTACTCGGCAGCAATCAGCCCCAGCATTTT. Translated: CASSLLGSNQPQHF.

The chain carries TRBV27 and TRBJ1-2; no firm D call. The V and J ends lost 7 bases and 7 bases respectively, with 16 bases between them. Per the germline V gene, CDR1 is MNHEY and CDR2 is SMNVEV (reference sequence). The CDR3 has 13 residues. For the CDR3, the DNA is TGTGCCAGCAAAAAACCCACCATGGGTGGCTACACCTTC. Amino acids: CASKKPTMGGYTF.